A single T cell receptor beta chain is shown here with its context. Its antigen is currently unknown. This specimen comes from a study of beta chain features in type 1 diabetes. The V gene lost 5 bases and the J gene lost 2 bases, with 20 bases spanning the gap. The CDR3 is 17 amino acids. Germline CDR1 and CDR2: MDHEN and SYDVKM. Since all of the isolated RNA was reverse transcribed, expressed TCRB transcripts were what got sequenced. Repertoires were generated with immunoSEQ multiplex PCR, while TCRdb's copy carries only in-frame clones and drops some. Among about 660,000 clones listed, roughly an eighth were seen once. General study findings and limits: A moderate, significant TCRB CDR3 shortening appeared in type 1 diabetes across four CD4+ subsets. Type 1 diabetes patients had fewer VDJ junction insertions and more deletions.

The TCR originated in a young man with type 1 diabetes. The rearrangement joins TRBV28 to TRBJ2-3, with D unclear. The sequencing sample was made of naive CD4+ T cells from blood. CDR3 nucleotide sequence: TGTGCCAGCAGTCCAAGGCCTTTTCTTGGGTACACAGATACGCAGTATTTT. As protein: CASSPRPFLGYTDTQYF.